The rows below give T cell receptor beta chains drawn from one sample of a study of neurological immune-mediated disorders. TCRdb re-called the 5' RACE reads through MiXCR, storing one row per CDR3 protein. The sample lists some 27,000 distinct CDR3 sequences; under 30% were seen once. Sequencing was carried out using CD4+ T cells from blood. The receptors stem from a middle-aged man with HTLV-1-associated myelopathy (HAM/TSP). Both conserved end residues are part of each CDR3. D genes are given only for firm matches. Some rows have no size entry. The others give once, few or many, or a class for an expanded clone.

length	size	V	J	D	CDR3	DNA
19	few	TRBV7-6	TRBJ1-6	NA	CASSPRSGTPSSYNSPLHF	TGTGCCAGCAGCCCCCGCTCCGGGACACCAAGCTCCTATAATTCACCCCTCCACTTT
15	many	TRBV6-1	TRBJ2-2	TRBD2	CASCREGTNTGELFF	TGTGCCAGCTGCAGGGAGGGGACGAACACCGGGGAGCTGTTTTTT
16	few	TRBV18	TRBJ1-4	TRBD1	CASSPWRQGDNEKLFF	TGTGCCAGCTCACCATGGAGGCAGGGGGATAATGAAAAACTGTTTTTT
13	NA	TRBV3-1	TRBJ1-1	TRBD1	CASSYDREAEAFF	TGTGCCAGCAGTTACGACAGGGAGGCTGAAGCTTTCTTT
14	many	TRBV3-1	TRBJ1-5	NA	CASSRDASNQPQHF	TGTGCCAGCAGCCGGGACGCTAGCAATCAGCCCCAGCATTTT
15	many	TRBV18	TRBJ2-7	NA	CASSPQGGEGYEQYF	TGTGCCAGCTCACCACAGGGGGGTGAGGGGTACGAGCAGTACTTC
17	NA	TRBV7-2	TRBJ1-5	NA	CASSRDRSGISNQPQHF	TGTGCCAGCAGTCGCGACAGGAGTGGGATTAGCAATCAGCCCCAGCATTTT
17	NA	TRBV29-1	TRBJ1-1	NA	CSVGARGRGLKNTEAFF	TGCAGCGTTGGAGCGAGGGGGAGGGGCCTTAAGAACACTGAAGCTTTCTTT
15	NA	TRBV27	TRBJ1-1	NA	CASSFNPQTAPKAFF	TGTGCCAGCAGTTTCAATCCACAGACGGCGCCAAAAGCTTTCTTT
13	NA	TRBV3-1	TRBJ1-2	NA	CASSYGSEYGYTF	TGTGCCAGCAGCTATGGGTCCGAATATGGCTACACCTTC
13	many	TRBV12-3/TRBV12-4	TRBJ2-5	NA	CASSLGRQETQYF	TGTGCCAGCAGTTTGGGGCGCCAAGAGACCCAGTACTTC
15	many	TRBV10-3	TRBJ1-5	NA	CAISESRQNNQPQHF	TGTGCCATCAGTGAGTCTAGACAGAACAATCAGCCCCAGCATTTT
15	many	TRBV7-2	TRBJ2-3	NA	CASGPTGYRADTQYF	TGTGCCAGCGGGCCAACAGGGTATAGGGCAGATACGCAGTATTTT
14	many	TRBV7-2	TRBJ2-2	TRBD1	CASSEDRVSGELFF	TGTGCCAGCAGCGAAGACAGGGTATCAGGGGAGCTGTTTTTT
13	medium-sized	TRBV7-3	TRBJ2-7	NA	CASSRDSGWVQYF	TGTGCCAGCAGCCGGGACTCCGGTTGGGTGCAGTACTTC
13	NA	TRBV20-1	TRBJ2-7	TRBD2	CSARAGGSYEQYF	TGCAGTGCTAGAGCGGGGGGCTCCTACGAGCAGTACTTC
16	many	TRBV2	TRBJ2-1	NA	CASSEYGTDSYNEQFF	TGTGCCAGCAGTGAATATGGGACGGACTCCTACAATGAGCAGTTCTTC
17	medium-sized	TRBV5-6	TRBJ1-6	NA	CASSGGRTSSYNSPLHF	TGTGCCAGCAGCGGGGGACGGACGAGCTCCTATAATTCACCCCTCCACTTT
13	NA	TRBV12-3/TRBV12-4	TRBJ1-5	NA	CASSLLGNQPQHF	TGTGCCAGCAGTTTGCTTGGGAACCAGCCCCAGCATTTT
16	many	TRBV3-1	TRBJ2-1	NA	CASSQLNRDPQSEQFF	TGTGCCAGCAGCCAACTCAACCGGGACCCCCAGAGTGAGCAGTTCTTC
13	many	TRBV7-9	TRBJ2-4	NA	CASSLGTIGIQYF	TGTGCCAGCAGCTTAGGGACCATTGGGATTCAGTACTTC
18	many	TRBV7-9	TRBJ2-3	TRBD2	CASSHTLGLAGGKDTQYF	TGTGCCAGCAGCCACACCCTTGGACTAGCGGGAGGGAAAGATACGCAGTATTTT
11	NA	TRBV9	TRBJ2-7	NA	CASTSNYEQYF	TGTGCCAGTACTAGCAACTACGAGCAGTACTTC
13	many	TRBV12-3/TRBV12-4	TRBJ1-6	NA	CASSQGGGSPLHF	TGTGCCAGCAGTCAAGGGGGTGGTTCACCCCTCCACTTT
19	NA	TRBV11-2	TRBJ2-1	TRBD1	CASSLVLSGRTGTYNEQFF	TGTGCCAGCAGCTTAGTCTTGAGCGGCAGGACAGGGACCTACAATGAGCAGTTCTTC
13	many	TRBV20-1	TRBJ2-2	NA	CSARDSNTGELFF	TGCAGTGCTAGGGACTCGAACACCGGGGAGCTGTTTTTT
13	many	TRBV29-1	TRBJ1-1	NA	CSVEAGGNTEAFF	TGCAGCGTTGAAGCAGGAGGGAACACTGAAGCTTTCTTT
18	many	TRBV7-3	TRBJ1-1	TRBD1	CASSLKAGQGVGNTEAFF	TGTGCCAGCAGCTTAAAGGCGGGACAGGGCGTTGGGAACACTGAAGCTTTCTTT
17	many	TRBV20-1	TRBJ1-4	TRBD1	CSATSTGAPATNEKLFF	TGCAGTGCTACCTCGACAGGGGCCCCTGCAACTAATGAAAAACTGTTTTTT
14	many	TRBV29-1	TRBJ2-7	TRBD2	CSGVVAGGNYEQYF	TGCAGCGGGGTAGTGGCGGGAGGTAACTACGAGCAGTACTTC
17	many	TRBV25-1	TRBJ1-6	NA	CASSEYGSHRRDSPLHF	TGTGCCAGCAGTGAATATGGTTCTCACAGGCGGGACTCACCCCTCCACTTT
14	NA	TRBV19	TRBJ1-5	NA	CASRPGMGNQPQHF	TGTGCCAGTAGGCCGGGGATGGGCAATCAGCCCCAGCATTTT
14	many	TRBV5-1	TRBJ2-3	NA	CASSSMTSTDTQYF	TGCGCCAGCAGCTCGATGACGAGTACAGATACGCAGTATTTT
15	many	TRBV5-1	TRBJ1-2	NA	CASSLAQGTNYGYTF	TGCGCCAGCAGCTTGGCACAGGGTACTAACTATGGCTACACCTTC
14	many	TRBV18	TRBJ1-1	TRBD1	CASSPQGAMAEAFF	TGTGCCAGCTCACCACAGGGGGCAATGGCTGAAGCTTTCTTT
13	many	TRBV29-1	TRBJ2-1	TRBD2	CSVDLASSGTSFF	TGCAGCGTTGACTTAGCCTCTAGCGGTACCTCGTTCTTC
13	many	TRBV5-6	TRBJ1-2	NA	CASSHRASGGYTF	TGTGCCAGCAGCCATCGGGCGTCGGGTGGCTACACCTTC
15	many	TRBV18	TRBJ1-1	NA	CASSPQTAGNTEAFF	TGTGCCAGCTCACCCCAGACAGCGGGGAACACTGAAGCTTTCTTT
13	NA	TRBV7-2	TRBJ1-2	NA	CASSETGMGGYTF	TGTGCCAGCAGCGAAACAGGGATGGGCGGCTACACCTTC
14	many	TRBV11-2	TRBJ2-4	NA	CASSLESGVNIQYF	TGTGCCAGCAGCTTAGAGTCGGGTGTGAACATTCAGTACTTC
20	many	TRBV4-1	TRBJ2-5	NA	CASSQEASLSGHPYQETQYF	TGCGCCAGCAGCCAAGAAGCCTCTCTATCGGGACACCCGTACCAAGAGACCCAGTACTTC
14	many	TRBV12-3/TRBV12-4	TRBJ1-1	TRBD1	CASSMGQLNTEAFF	TGTGCCAGCAGCATGGGACAGTTGAACACTGAAGCTTTCTTT
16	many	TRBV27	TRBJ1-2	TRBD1	CASSGRTGQGGYGYTF	TGTGCCAGCAGTGGACGGACTGGACAGGGGGGCTATGGCTACACCTTC
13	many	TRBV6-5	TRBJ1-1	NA	CASSPGPRAEAFF	TGTGCCAGCAGCCCCGGGCCCCGCGCTGAAGCTTTCTTT
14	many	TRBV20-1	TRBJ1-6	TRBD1	CSATHAGGNSPLHF	TGCAGTGCTACCCATGCAGGGGGCAACTCACCCCTCCACTTT
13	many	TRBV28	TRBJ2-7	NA	CASSTAGAPAQYF	TGTGCCAGCAGTACCGCGGGGGCCCCCGCGCAGTACTTC
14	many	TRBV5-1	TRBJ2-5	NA	CASSLAQGRETQYF	TGCGCCAGCAGCTTGGCACAGGGCCGAGAGACCCAGTACTTC
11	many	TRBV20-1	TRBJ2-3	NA	CSARGGGTQYF	TGCAGTGCTAGAGGTGGCGGTACGCAGTATTTT
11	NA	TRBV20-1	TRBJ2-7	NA	CSARVGYEQYF	TGCAGTGCTAGAGTGGGCTACGAGCAGTACTTC
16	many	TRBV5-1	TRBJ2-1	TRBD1	CASSLAISGTGNEQFF	TGCGCCAGCAGCTTGGCCATATCCGGGACAGGTAATGAGCAGTTCTTC
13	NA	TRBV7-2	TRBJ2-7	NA	CASSAGRTYEQYF	TGTGCCAGCTCGGCAGGGCGGACCTACGAGCAGTACTTC
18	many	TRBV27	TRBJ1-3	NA	CASSLSVPSGSSGNTIYF	TGTGCCAGCAGTTTATCCGTCCCCTCAGGAAGCTCTGGAAACACCATATATTTT
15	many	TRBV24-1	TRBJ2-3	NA	CATSDKTSGRDTQYF	TGTGCCACCAGTGACAAGACATCGGGGCGCGATACGCAGTATTTT